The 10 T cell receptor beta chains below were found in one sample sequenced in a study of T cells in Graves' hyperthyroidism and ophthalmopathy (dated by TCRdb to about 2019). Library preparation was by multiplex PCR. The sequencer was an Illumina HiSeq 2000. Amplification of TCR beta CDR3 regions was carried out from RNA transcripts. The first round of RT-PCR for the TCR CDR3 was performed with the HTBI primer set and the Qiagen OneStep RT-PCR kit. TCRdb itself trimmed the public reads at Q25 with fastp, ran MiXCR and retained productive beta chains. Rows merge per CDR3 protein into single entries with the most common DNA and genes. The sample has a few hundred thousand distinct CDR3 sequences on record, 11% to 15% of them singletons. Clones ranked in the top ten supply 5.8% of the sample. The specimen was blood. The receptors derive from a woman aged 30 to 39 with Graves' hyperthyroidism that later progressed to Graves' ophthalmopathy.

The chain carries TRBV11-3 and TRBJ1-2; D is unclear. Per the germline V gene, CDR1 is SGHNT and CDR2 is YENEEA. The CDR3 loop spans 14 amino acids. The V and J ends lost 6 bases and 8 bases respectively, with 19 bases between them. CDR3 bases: TGTGCCAGCAGTCTAGCGGACGAGAGGGCGGGCTACACCTTC. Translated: CASSLADERAGYTF. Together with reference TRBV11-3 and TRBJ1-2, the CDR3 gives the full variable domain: EAGVVQSPRYKIIEKKQPVAFWCNPISGHNTLYWYLQNLGQGPELLIRYENEEAVDDSQLPKDRFSAERLKGVDSTLKIQPAELGDSAVYLCASSLADERAGYTFGSGTRLTVV.

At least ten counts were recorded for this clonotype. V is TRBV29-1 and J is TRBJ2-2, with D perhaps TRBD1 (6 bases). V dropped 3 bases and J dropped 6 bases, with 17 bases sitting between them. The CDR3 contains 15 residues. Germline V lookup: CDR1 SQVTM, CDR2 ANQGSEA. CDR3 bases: TGCAGCGTTGAGGATCGAAAGGGACACCCCGGGGAGCTGTTTTTT. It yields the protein CSVEDRKGHPGELFF.

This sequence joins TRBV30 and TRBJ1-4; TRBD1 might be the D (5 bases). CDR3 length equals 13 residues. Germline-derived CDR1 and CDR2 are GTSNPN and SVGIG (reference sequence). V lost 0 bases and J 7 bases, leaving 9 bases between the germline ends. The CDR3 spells CAWSVGQGEKLFF. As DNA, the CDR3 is TGTGCCTGGAGTGTAGGGCAGGGTGAAAAACTGTTTTTT.

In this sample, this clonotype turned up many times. CDR3 residues: CASSHALDRVDQPQHF. The CDR3 DNA reads TGTGCCAGCAGCCACGCTCTGGACAGGGTGGATCAGCCCCAGCATTTT. The V and J genes are TRBV4-2 and TRBJ1-5; 8 bases agree with TRBD1. This CDR3 contains 16 residues. The J segment lost 5 bases and the V segment lost 3 bases, leaving 9 bases of the junction unmatched. Germline V lookup: CDR1 LGHNA, CDR2 YNFKEQ.

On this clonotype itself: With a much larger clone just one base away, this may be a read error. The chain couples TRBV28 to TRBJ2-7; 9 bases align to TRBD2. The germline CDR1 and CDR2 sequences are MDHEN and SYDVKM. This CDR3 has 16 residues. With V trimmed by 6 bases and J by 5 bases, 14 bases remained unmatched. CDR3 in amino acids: CASSPSPSGIGHEQYF. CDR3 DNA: TGTGCCAGCAGCCCTTCCCCTAGCGGGATAGGCCACGAGCAGTACTTC.

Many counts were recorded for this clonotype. DNA of the CDR3: TGTGCCAGCAGGCCCCTAGCGGGAGGCCGCACCGGGGAGCTGTTTTTT. It translates to CASRPLAGGRTGELFF. The chain is built from TRBV6-1 and TRBJ2-2, with TRBD2 matching 11 bases. The germline gives CDR1 MNHNS, CDR2 SASEGT. Losses at the gene ends were 6 bases for V and 4 bases for J; bases not matched to a gene: 7. The CDR3 runs to 16 residues.

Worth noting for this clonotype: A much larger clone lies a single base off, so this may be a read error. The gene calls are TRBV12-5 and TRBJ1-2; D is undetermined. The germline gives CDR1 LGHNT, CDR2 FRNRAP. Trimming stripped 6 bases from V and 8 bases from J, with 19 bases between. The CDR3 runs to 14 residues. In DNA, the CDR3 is TGTGCTAGTGGAAAGGCCCCCTCCGTGGAGGGCTACACCTTC. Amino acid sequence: CASGKAPSVEGYTF.

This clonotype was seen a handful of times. The CDR3 spells CASSQDYGLARIGETQYF. The DNA for the CDR3 is TGCGCCAGCAGCCAAGATTATGGCCTAGCGAGAATAGGGGAGACCCAGTACTTC. This chain connects TRBV4-3 to TRBJ2-5; TRBD2 might be the D (6 bases). Trimming took 0 bases from V and 5 from J, leaving 22 bases between them. The germline gives CDR1 LGHNA, CDR2 YSLEER. The CDR3 has 18 amino acids.

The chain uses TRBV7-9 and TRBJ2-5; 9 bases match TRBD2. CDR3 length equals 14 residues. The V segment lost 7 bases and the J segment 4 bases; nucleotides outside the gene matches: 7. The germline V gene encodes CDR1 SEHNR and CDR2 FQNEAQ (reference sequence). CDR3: CASNGKLAGETQYF. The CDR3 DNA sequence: TGTGCCAGCAATGGTAAACTAGCGGGAGAGACCCAGTACTTC.

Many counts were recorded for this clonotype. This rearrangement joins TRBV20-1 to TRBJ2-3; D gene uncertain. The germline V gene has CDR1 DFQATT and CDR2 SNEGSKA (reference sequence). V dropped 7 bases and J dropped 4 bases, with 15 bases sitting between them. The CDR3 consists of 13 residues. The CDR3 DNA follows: TGCAGTGGACATCAAGGGCAGGCAGATACGCAGTATTTT. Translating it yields CSGHQGQADTQYF.